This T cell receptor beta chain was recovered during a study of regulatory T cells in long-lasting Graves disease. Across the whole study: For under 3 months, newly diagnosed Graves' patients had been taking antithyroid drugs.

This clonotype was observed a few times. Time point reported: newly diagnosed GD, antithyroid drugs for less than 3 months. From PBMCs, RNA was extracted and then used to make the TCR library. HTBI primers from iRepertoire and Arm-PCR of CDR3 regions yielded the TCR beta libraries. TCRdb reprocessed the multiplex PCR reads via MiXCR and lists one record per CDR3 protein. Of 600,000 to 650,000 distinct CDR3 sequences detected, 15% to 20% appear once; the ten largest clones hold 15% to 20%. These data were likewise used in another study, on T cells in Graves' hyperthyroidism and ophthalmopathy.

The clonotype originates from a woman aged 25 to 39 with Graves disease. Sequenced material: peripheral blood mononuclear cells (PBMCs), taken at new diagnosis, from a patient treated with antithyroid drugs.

The CDR3, as DNA: TGTGCCAGCAGCGTAATCCCGGACGGGGGCTACGAGCAGTACTTC. This sequence encodes CASSVIPDGGYEQYF. V usage is TRBV9 and J usage is TRBJ2-7, with a weak D call TRBD2 (6 bases). The CDR3 covers 15 residues. With 1 base removed from V and 3 bases from J, the gap between germline ends came to 14 bases. CDR1 and CDR2 from the germline V gene are SGDLS and YYNGEE. The full variable domain, completed using reference TRBV9 and TRBJ2-7, is DSGVTQTPKHLITATGQRVTLRCSPRSGDLSVYWYQQSLDQGLQFLIQYYNGEERAKGNILERFSAQQFPDLHSELNLSSLELGDSALYFCASSVIPDGGYEQYFGPGTRLTVT.